Below, 6 T cell receptor beta chains from the same sample are listed, as sequenced in a study of OX40 agonist ivuxolimab in advanced cancers. Here immunoSEQ multiplex PCR was the method, and the copy in TCRdb shows in-frame clones only, minus some. The table has about 80,000 clones, approximately 89% seen once. The specimen was CD4+ or CD8+ T cells sorted from blood, collected in a trial of the OX40 agonist ivuxolimab. The source is an adult with an advanced solid tumor such as melanoma, head and neck, liver or kidney cancer.

V is TRBV5-1 and J is TRBJ2-5, with 12 bases identical to TRBD2. CDR3 size: 15 residues. CDR1 and CDR2 (germline): SGHRS, YFSETQ. Unmatched junction bases numbered 2, after V lost 0 bases and J lost 5 bases. The CDR3 is CASSLALAGGETQYF. CDR3 coding DNA: TGCGCCAGCAGCTTGGCGCTAGCGGGGGGGGAGACCCAGTACTTC.

In its sample, this clone was seen a few times. The chain links TRBV11-2 to TRBJ2-1; D is undetermined. V was pared by 5 bases and J by 13 bases, with 12 bases between. This CDR3 spans 11 amino acids. The germline gives CDR1 SGHAT, CDR2 FQNNGV. The CDR3 sequence is CASSQTTSQFF. The CDR3 nucleotides read TGTGCCAGCAGCCAAACCACCTCCCAGTTCTTC.

V gene TRBV5-1 combines with J gene TRBJ2-7; D unclear. The CDR3 spans 13 residues. The ends were cut back, 5 bases at V and 5 bases at J, with 14 bases in the middle. The germline V gene has CDR1 SGHRS and CDR2 YFSETQ. The CDR3 sequence is CASSTGPLDEQYF. CDR3 DNA: TGCGCCAGCAGTACCGGACCCCTAGACGAGCAGTACTTC.

The rearrangement uses TRBV5-1 and TRBJ2-1; TRBD2 aligns across 10 bases. The germline gives CDR1 SGHRS, CDR2 YFSETQ. This CDR3 region has 18 residues. Germline trimming cut 0 bases from V and 6 bases from J; bases unmatched to any gene: 12. CDR3 coding DNA: TGCGCCAGCAGCTTGGCCGGCCTAGCGGGAGTTAACTTCAATGAGCAGTTCTTC. The encoded protein is CASSLAGLAGVNFNEQFF.

This clone was counted a single time. The chain carries TRBV5-1 and TRBJ1-6, with 7 bases identical to TRBD1. V was pared by 4 bases and J by 10 bases, with 8 bases of the junction left unmatched. Germline loops: CDR1 SGHRS, CDR2 YFSETQ. This CDR3 has 14 amino acids. Written as DNA, the CDR3 is TGCGCCAGCAGCCCCGAACAGGGGAAATCACCCCTCCACTTT. This encodes CASSPEQGKSPLHF.

This sequence joins TRBV7-6 and TRBJ2-2; D uncertain. The V gene's germline CDR1 is SGHVS and CDR2 FNYEAQ. The CDR3 contains 16 residues. The V gene lost 1 base and the J gene lost 6 bases, with 15 bases spanning the gap. This CDR3 reads CASSLGFLARSGELFF. In nucleotides, the CDR3 is TGTGCCAGCAGCTTAGGATTTCTTGCGAGGTCCGGGGAGCTGTTTTTT. Full variable domain (rest looked up from reference TRBV7-6 and TRBJ2-2): GAGVSQSPRYKVTKRGQDVALRCDPISGHVSLYWYRQALGQGPEFLTYFNYEAQQDKSGLPNDRFSAERPEGSISTLTIQRTEQRDSAMYRCASSLGFLARSGELFFGEGSRLTVL.